This section outlines one TCR beta chain sequence together with its context. Its antigen remains unknown. RNA isolated from unsorted whole blood supplied the blood RNA, with germline DNA also extracted. TCR beta cDNA came from around 0.5 ug total RNA, primed with a constant-region primer. Nested multiplex PCR, run for three rounds with slightly modified ARM-PCR, yielded TCR beta libraries. For around 9 cycles apiece, the opening two PCR rounds ran with TRBV1-TRBV30 forward primers and a C-beta reverse primer. TCRdb re-analysed the multiplex PCR reads in MiXCR, keeping a single row per CDR3 protein. The sample yields 300,000 to 350,000 distinct CDR3 sequences, 65% seen once. This sample is drawn from a study of tumor-infiltrating lymphocytes in primary liver carcinoma. Study summary: These were node-negative, non-metastatic T1-T3 tumors of roughly 4 to 10 cm. Study-wide results and caveats: Unsorted bulk processing meant the study did not compare CD4+ and CD8+ repertoires.

The CDR3 contains 15 residues. Germline loops: CDR1 MNHEY, CDR2 SVGEGT. The ends lost 8 bases at V and 0 bases at J; junction bases unmatched: 5. Sequencing was done on a sample of peripheral blood. This sequence was found in a man aged 40-55 years with primary liver carcinoma and hepatitis B virus infection. The gene calls are TRBV6-2 or TRBV6-3 and TRBJ2-2; 8 positions match TRBD2. The CDR3 DNA reads as TGTGCCAGCGAACGGGGGGGTGCGAACACCGGGGAGCTGTTTTTT. It encodes CASERGGANTGELFF.